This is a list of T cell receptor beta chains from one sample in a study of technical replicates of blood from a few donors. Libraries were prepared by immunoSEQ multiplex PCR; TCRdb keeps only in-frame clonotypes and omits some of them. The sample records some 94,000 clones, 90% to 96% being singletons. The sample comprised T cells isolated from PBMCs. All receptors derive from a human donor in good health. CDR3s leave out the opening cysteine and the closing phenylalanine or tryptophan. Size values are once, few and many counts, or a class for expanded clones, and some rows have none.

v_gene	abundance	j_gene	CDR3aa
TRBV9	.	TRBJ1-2	ASSPWTGANYGYT
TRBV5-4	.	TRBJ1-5	ASSPGLRQPQH
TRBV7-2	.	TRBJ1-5	ASSQADYSNQPQH
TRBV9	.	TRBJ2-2	ASSSDPSAYTGELF
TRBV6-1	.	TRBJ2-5	ASGLAGVETQY
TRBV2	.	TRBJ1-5	ASRADRGMGNQPQH
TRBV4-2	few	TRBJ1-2	ASSLDTRNYGYT
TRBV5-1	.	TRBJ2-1	ASRTSGAYNEQF
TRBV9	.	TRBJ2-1	ASSVQGWHNEQF
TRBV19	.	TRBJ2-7	ASRPSGSVFGEQY
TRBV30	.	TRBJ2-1	AWSGERPQPLF
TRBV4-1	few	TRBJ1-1	ASSERGGTEAF
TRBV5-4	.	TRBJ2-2	ASSFDGVFTGELF
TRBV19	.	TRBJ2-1	ASSITSGARGEQF
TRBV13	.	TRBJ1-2	ASSFMSGFTRSNYGYT
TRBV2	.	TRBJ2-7	ASTNTGGYSYEQY
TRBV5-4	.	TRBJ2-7	ASSAQGLLY
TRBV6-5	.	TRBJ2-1	ASSYSRLVSFNEQF
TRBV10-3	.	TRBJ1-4	AISDLGEKLF
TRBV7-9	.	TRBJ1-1	ASSLVPGRNTEAF
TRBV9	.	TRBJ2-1	ASSPGLAGGNEQF
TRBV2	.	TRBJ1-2	ASSDWTGTEGYT
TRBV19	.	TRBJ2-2	ASTPTGDLRGELF
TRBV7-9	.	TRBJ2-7	ASSPGDGSYEQY
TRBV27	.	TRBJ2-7	ASSFDGNGFYEQY
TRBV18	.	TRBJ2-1	ASSPIPGLATFSYNEQF
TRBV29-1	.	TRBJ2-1	SVEEAPWGNEQF
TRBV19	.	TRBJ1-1	ASSPWGDSNTEAF
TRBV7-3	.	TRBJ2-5	ASSLIIGESETQY
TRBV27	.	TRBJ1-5	ASSLSTGNQPQH
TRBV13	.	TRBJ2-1	ASSNLAGDEQF
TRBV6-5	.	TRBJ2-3	ASSPSGQGTDTQY
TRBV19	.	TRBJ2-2	ASRRGTGELF
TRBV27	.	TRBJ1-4	ASSLSSIPSEKLF
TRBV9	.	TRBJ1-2	ASSAVGYGYT
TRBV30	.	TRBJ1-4	AWSVTEKLF
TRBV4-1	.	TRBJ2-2	ASSQVIRRLSTTGELF
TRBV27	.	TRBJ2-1	ASFSGRYNEQF
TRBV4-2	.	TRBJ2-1	ASSPGTHNNEQF
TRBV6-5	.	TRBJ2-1	ASSTRTSGINEQF
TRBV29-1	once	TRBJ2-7	SVESGADYEQY
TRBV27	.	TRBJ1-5	ASSFRDRVHRGNQPQH
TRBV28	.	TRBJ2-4	ASSSTQGLNIQY
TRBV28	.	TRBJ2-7	ASSPLGSGIYEQY
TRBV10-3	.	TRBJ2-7	ATGTGGLEQY
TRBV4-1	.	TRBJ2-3	ASSLGLGGSTDTQY
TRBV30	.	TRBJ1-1	AWSPGQGEAF
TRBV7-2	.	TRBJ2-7	ASSLAAGALSEQY
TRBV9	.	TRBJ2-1	ASSVSLEQF
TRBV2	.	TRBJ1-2	AMLTAQPSYGYT
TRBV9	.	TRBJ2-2	ASSAQFGEAPGELF
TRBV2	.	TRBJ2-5	ASSLQGLESKETQY
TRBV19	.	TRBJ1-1	ASSAWTGGTEAF
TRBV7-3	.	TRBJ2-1	ASSSPVSLAGGRYENEQF